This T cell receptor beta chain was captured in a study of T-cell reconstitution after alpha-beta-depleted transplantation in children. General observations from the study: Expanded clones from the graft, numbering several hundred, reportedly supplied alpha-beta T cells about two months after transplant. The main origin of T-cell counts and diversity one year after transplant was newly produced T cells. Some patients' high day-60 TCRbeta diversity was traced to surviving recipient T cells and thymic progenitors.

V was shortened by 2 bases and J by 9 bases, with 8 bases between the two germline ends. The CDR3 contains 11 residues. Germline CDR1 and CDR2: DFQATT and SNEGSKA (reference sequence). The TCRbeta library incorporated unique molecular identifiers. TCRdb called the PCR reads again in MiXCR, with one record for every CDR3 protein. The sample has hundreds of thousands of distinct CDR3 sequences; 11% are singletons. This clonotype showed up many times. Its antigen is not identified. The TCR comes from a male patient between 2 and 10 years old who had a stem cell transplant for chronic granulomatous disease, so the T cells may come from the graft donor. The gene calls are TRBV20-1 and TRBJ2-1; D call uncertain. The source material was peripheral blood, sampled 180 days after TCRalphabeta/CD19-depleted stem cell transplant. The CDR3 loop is CSARSESEQFF. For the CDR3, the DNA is TGCAGTGCTAGAAGTGAAAGTGAGCAGTTCTTC.